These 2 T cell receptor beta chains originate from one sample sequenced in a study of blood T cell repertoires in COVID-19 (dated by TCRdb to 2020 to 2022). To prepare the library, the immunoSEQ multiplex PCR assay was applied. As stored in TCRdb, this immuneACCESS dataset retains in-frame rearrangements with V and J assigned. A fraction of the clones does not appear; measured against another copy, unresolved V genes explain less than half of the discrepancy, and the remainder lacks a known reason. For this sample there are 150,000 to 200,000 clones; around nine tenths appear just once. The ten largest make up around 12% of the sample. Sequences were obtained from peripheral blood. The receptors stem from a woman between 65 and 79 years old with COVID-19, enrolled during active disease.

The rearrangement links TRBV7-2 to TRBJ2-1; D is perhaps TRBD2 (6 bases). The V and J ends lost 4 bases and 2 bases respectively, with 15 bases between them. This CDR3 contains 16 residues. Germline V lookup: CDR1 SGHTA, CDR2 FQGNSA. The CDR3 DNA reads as TGTGCCAGCAGCTCACGAACTAGCCAGACCTACAATGAGCAGTTCTTC. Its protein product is CASSSRTSQTYNEQFF.

The CDR3 loop reads CASSPGLAGGSYEQYF. CDR3 bases: TGTGCCAGCAGCCCCGGACTAGCGGGAGGGAGCTACGAGCAGTACTTC. The rearrangement joins TRBV5-4 to TRBJ2-7; TRBD2 agrees at 15 bases. Germline CDR1 is SGHNT and CDR2 is YYREEE (reference sequence). This CDR3 contains 16 residues. The ends lost 4 bases at V and 3 bases at J; junction bases unmatched: 5.